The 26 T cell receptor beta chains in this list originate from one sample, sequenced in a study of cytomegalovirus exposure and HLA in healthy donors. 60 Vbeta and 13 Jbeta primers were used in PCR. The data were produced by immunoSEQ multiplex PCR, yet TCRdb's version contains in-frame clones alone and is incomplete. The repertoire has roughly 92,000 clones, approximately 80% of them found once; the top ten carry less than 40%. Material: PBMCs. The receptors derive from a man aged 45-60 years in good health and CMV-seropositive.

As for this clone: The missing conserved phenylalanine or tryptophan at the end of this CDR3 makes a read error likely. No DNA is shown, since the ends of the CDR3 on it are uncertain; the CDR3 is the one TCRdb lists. This CDR3 reads CASSPRRGGLRY. The V gene is TRBV6-1, the J gene TRBJ1-4. The CDR3 region is 12 residues in length, termini included. The V gene's germline CDR1 is MNHNS and CDR2 SASEGT.

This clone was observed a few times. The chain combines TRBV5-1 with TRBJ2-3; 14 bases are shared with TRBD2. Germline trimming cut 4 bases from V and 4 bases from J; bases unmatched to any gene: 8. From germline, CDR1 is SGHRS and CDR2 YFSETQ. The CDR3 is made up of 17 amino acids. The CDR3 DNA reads TGCGCCAGCAGCAGGGGGGGACTAGCGGGAGCTCCAGATACGCAGTATTTT. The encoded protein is CASSRGGLAGAPDTQYF.

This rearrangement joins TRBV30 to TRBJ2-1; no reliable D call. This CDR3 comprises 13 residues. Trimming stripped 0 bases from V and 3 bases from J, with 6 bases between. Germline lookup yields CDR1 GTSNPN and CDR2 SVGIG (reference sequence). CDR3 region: CAWSVGHYNEQFF. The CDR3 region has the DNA TGTGCCTGGAGTGTTGGCCACTACAATGAGCAGTTCTTC.

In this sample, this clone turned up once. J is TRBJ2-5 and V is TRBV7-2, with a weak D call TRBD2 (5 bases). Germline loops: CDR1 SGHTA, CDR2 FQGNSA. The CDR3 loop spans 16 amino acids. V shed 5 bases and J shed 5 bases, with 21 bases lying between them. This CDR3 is CASSRNRDDGEETQYF. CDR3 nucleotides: TGTGCCAGCAGCCGAAACCGGGATGACGGAGAGGAGACCCAGTACTTC.

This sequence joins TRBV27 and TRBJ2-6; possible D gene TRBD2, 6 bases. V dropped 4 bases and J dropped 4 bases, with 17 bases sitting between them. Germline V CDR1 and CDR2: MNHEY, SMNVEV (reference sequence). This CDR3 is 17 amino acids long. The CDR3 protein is CASSYGGLGRGANVLTF. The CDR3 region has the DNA TGTGCCAGCAGTTACGGGGGATTGGGGCGGGGGGCCAACGTCCTGACTTTC.

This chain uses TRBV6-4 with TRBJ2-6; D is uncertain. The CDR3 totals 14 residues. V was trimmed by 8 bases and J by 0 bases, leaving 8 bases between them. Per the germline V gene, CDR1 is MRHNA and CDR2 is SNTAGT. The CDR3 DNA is TGTGCCAGCGGGCCGTTCTCTGGGGCCAACGTCCTGACTTTC. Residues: CASGPFSGANVLTF.

The CDR3 spells CASSNPPELYEQYF. CDR3 bases: TGTGCCAGTAGTAACCCCCCCGAGCTCTACGAGCAGTACTTC. The chain combines TRBV19 with TRBJ2-5, with unresolved D. TRBJ2-7 matches the DNA end more closely, so the J call is doubtful. In germline, CDR1 is LNHDA, CDR2 SQIVND (reference sequence). The CDR3 totals 14 residues.

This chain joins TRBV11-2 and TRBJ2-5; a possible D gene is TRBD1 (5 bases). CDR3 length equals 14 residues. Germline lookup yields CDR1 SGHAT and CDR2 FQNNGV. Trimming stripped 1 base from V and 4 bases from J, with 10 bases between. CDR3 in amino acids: CASSLGQPAETQYF. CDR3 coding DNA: TGTGCCAGCAGCTTAGGACAGCCAGCAGAGACCCAGTACTTC. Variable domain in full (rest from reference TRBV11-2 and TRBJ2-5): EAGVAQSPRYKIIEKRQSVAFWCNPISGHATLYWYQQILGQGPKLLIQFQNNGVVDDSQLPKDRFSAERLKGVDSTLKIQPAKLEDSAVYLCASSLGQPAETQYFGPGTRLLVL.

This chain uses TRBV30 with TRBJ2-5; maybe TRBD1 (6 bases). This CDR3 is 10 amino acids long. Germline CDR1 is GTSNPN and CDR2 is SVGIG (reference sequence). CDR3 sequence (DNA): TGTGCTGCAGGGGAAGAGACCCAGTACTTC. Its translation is CAAGEETQYF. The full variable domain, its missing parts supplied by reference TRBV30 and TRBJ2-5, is SQTIHQWPATLVQPVGSPLSLECTVEGTSNPNLYWYRQAAGRGLQLLFYSVGIGQISSEVPQNLSASRPQDRQFILSSKKLLLSDSGFYLCAAGEETQYFGPGTRLLVL.

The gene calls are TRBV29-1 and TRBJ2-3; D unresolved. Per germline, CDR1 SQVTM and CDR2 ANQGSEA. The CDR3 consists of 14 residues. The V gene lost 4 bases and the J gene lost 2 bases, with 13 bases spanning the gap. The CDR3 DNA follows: TGCAGCGTTGCGGGTAACGCACACACAGATACGCAGTATTTT. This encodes CSVAGNAHTDTQYF.

The CDR3 loop reads CASSIGLAWTAEQYF. CDR3 coding DNA: TGTGCCAGTAGTATCGGACTAGCGTGGACCGCCGAGCAGTACTTC. V is TRBV19 and J is TRBJ2-7; 9 nucleotides align to TRBD2. The length of the CDR3 is 15 residues. Germline lookup yields CDR1 LNHDA and CDR2 SQIVND (reference sequence). V lost 3 bases, J lost 6 bases, and 9 bases stayed unmatched.

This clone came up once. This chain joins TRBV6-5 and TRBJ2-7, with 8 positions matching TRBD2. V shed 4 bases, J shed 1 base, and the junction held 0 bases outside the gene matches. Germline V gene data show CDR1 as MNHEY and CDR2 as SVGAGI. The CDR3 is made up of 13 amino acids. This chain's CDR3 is CASSLAGSYEQYF. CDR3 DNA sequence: TGTGCCAGCAGTTTAGCGGGATCCTACGAGCAGTACTTC.

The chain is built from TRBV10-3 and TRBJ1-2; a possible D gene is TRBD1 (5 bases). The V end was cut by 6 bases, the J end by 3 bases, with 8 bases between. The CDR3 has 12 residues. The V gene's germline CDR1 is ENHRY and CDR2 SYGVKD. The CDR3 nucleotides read TGTGCCATCAGGATAGGGGACTATGGCTACACCTTC. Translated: CAIRIGDYGYTF.

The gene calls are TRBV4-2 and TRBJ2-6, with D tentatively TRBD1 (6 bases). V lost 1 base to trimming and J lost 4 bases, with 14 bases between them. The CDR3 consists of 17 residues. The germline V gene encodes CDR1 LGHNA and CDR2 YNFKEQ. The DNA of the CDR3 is TGTGCCAGCAGCCAAGCCCCAAGGGGGTACGGGGCCAACGTCCTGACTTTC. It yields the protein CASSQAPRGYGANVLTF.

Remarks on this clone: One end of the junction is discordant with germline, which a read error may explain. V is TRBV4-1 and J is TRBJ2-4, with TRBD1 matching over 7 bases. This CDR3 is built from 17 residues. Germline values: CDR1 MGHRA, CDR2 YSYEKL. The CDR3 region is CASSQETGALSKNSQYF. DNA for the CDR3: TGCGCCAGCAGCCAAGAAACAGGGGCGCTATCCAAAAACAGTCAGTACTTC.

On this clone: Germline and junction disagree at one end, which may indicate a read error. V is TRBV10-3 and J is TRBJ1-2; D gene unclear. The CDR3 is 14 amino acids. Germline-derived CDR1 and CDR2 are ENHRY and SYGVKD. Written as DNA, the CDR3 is TGTGCCAGCAGTGAAACGGCAGGTCAGAAACGCTACACCTTC. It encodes CASSETAGQKRYTF.

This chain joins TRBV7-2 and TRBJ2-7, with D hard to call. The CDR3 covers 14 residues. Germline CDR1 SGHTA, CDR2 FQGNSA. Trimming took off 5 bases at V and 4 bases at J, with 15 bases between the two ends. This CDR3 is CASSVVPERYEQYF. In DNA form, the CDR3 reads TGTGCCAGCAGCGTGGTACCAGAGCGATACGAGCAGTACTTC.

The CDR3 region is CASRTTSGGSYNEQFF. DNA for the CDR3: TGCGCCAGCAGGACAACTAGCGGAGGCTCCTACAATGAGCAGTTCTTC. The chain links TRBV10-1 to TRBJ2-1, with 8 bases identical to TRBD2. Germline CDR1 is WNHNN and CDR2 is SYGVQD (reference sequence). The CDR3 runs to 16 residues. With 6 bases clipped from V and 0 bases from J, the junction kept 7 bases outside the gene matches.

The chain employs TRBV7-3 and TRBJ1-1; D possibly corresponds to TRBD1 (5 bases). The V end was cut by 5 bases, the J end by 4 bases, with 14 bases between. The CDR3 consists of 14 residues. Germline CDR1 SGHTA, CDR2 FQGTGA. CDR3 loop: CASSVQAWGTEAFF. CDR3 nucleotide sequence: TGTGCCAGCAGCGTACAGGCCTGGGGCACTGAAGCTTTCTTT.

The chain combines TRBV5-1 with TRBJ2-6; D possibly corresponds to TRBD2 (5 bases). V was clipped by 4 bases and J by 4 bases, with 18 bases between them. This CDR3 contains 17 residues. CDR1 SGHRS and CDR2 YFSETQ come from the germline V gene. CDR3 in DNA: TGCGCCAGCAGCCCAGTACGGGGTATCGGCGGGGCCAACGTCCTGACTTTC. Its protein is CASSPVRGIGGANVLTF.

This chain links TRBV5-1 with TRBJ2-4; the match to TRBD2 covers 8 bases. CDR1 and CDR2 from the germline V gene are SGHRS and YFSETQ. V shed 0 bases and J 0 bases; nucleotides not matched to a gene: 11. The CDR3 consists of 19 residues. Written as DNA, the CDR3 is TGCGCCAGCAGCTTGGGGGATGACGGCCGGGGGGGAGCCAAAAACATTCAGTACTTC. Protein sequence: CASSLGDDGRGGAKNIQYF.

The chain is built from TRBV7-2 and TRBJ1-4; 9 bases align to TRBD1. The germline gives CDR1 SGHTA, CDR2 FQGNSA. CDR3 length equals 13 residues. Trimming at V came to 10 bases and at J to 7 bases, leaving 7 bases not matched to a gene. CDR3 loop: CATSDRGGEKLFF. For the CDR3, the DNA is TGTGCCACCTCGGACAGGGGAGGTGAAAAACTGTTTTTT.

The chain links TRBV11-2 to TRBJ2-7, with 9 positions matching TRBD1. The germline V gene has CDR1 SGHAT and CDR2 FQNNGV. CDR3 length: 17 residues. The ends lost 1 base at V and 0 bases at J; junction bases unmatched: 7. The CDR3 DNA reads TGTGCCAGCAGCTTAGTCCCCGGGACAGGGAGCTCCTACGAGCAGTACTTC. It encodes CASSLVPGTGSSYEQYF.

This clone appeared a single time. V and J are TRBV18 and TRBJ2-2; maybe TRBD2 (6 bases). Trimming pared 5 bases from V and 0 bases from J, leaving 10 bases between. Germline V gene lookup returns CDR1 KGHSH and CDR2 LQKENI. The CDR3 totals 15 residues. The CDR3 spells CASSRAGSNTGELFF. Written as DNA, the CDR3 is TGTGCCAGCTCAAGGGCGGGATCGAACACCGGGGAGCTGTTTTTT.

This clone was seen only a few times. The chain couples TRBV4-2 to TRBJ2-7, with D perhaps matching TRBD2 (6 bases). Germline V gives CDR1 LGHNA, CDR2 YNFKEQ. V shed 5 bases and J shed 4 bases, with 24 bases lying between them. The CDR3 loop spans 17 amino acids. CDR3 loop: CASSSSVSDSGEYEQYF. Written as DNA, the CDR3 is TGTGCCAGCAGCTCGTCCGTCTCTGATAGCGGTGAATACGAGCAGTACTTC.

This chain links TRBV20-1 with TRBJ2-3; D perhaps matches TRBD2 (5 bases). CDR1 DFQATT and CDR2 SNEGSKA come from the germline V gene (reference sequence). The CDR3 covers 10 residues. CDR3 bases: TGCAGCACCGACTACAACACGCAGTATTTT. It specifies CSTDYNTQYF.